Listed below are T cell receptor beta chains from one sample, sequenced in a study of CXCR3-negative and CXCR3-positive naive CD8 T cells. Following a re-call of the 5' RACE reads, TCRdb has one entry per CDR3 protein and lacks DNA. Its table lists approximately 47,000 distinct CDR3 sequences. The sequenced sample consisted of naive CXCR3- CD8+ T cells from blood. The receptors were gathered from a human donor in good health. Some clones in this sample may be carry-over from other donors' samples. Each CDR3 is given with its conserved first and last residue. Each record gives: J gene, V gene, CDR3 protein.

TRBJ1-1,TRBV6-5,CASSPRQGENWLAFF
TRBJ2-7,TRBV7-2,CASSSSLAGGYEQYF
TRBJ2-1,TRBV14,CASSQWTSGYNEQFF
TRBJ2-6,TRBV4-2,CASSQDPRSGANVLTF
TRBJ2-4,TRBV6-2/TRBV6-3,CASSDGPLTKNIQYF
TRBJ2-1,TRBV3-1,CASSQGTSGSNEQFF
TRBJ2-2,TRBV7-9,CASSPRTGSTGELFF
TRBJ2-7,TRBV29-1,CSVLDRGYSYEQYF
TRBJ1-1,TRBV14,CASSYPMAGAGTEAFF
TRBJ2-1,TRBV9,CASSSRGSGVLNEQFF
TRBJ2-3,TRBV7-2,CASSRGVQSTDTQYF
TRBJ2-7,TRBV20-1,CSASPGYSYEQYF
TRBJ2-7,TRBV6-2/TRBV6-3,CASSYWGQGIYEQYF
TRBJ2-6,TRBV27,CASSSGANVLTF
TRBJ1-3,TRBV28,CASSSTYTSGNTIYF
TRBJ2-1,TRBV7-3,CASSFSGGAMDEQFF
TRBJ2-3,TRBV5-1,CASSLGLAGTDTQYF
TRBJ2-7,TRBV28,CATSAGHQAGDSYEQYF
TRBJ2-6,TRBV4-3,CASSQAETGESGANVLTF